The T cell receptor (beta chain) described here comes from a study of T-cell reconstitution after alpha-beta-depleted transplantation in children. This CDR3 has 13 residues. CDR1 is DFQATT and CDR2 is SNEGSKA in the germline V gene (reference sequence). Unique molecular identifiers were used to barcode this TCRbeta library. Via MiXCR, TCRdb re-called the PCR reads, giving one row per CDR3 protein. The sample contains 500,000 to 600,000 distinct CDR3 sequences, roughly 33% of which appear only once. The TCR was taken from a human donor who donated a stem cell graft to a child with aplastic anemia. The source was PBMCs from the stem cell graft donor, collected from the stem cell graft. The chain is built from TRBV20-1 and TRBJ1-6; D remains ambiguous. The CDR3 DNA follows: TGCAGCGCCCATGCTAGTTATAATTCACCCCTCCACTTT. Translated, it gives CSAHASYNSPLHF.